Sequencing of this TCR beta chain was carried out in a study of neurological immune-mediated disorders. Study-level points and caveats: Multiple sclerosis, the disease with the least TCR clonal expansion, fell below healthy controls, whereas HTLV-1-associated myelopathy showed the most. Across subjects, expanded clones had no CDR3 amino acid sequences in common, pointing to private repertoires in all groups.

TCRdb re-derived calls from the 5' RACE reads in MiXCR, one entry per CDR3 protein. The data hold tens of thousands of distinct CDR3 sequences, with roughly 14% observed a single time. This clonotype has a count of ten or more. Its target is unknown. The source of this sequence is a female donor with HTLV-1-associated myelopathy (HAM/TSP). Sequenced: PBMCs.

This CDR3 reads CSASNVPDTQYF. CDR3 DNA: TGCAGTGCTTCCAACGTTCCAGATACGCAGTATTTT. The V gene is TRBV20-1, the J gene TRBJ2-3; the D is unclear. CDR3 length equals 12 residues. Germline values: CDR1 DFQATT, CDR2 SNEGSKA (reference sequence). Trimming removed 5 bases at V and 4 bases at J, with 10 bases between.